Following are 24 T cell receptor beta chains from one sample sequenced in a study of blood T cell repertoires in COVID-19. Assay used: immunoSEQ multiplex PCR; TCRdb lists only in-frame clones, some missing. The repertoire holds approximately 150,000 clones, with roughly nine tenths as singletons. The sample comprised peripheral blood. The receptors here all came from a man in his sixties with active or convalescent COVID-19.

V usage is TRBV5-1 and J usage is TRBJ1-6; 12 bases match TRBD1. Looked up from germline, CDR1 is SGHRS and CDR2 is YFSETQ. The CDR3 has 16 amino acids. V was pared by 8 bases and J by 8 bases, with 11 bases of the junction left unmatched. The CDR3 protein is CASNFGTGGGDSPLHF. The CDR3 DNA reads as TGCGCCAGTAATTTCGGGACAGGGGGCGGTGATTCACCCCTCCACTTT.

This chain joins TRBV27 and TRBJ1-4; TRBD1 matches at 8 bases. From germline, CDR1 is MNHEY and CDR2 SMNVEV (reference sequence). The V segment lost 6 bases and the J segment 4 bases; nucleotides outside the gene matches: 4. This CDR3 is built from 14 residues. CDR3 residues: CASSRDRNNEKLFF. CDR3 DNA: TGTGCCAGCAGCCGGGACAGGAATAATGAAAAACTGTTTTTT.

The chain has TRBV27 and TRBJ2-3, with D possibly being TRBD1 (6 bases). CDR1 and CDR2 (germline): MNHEY, SMNVEV (reference sequence). CDR3 length equals 16 residues. V lost 3 bases and J 9 bases, leaving 22 bases between the germline ends. The CDR3 sequence is CASSLVGAWPTGTQYF. The DNA of the CDR3 is TGTGCCAGCAGTTTGGTAGGGGCTTGGCCCACAGGGACGCAGTATTTT.

The V call is TRBV2, the J call TRBJ1-2; 9 bases agree with TRBD1. Trimming took 0 bases from V and 7 from J; bases not matched to a gene: 6. Germline V CDR1 and CDR2: SNHLY, FYNNEI. This CDR3 is 15 amino acids long. CDR3 nucleotides: TGTGCCAGCAGTGAAGCAACAGGGGGCCGGCGTGGCTACACCTTC. Residues: CASSEATGGRRGYTF.

This rearrangement joins TRBV19 to TRBJ1-6; 9 nucleotides line up with TRBD1. J lost 10 bases, V lost 4 bases, and 8 bases had no gene match. CDR1 and CDR2 (germline): LNHDA, SQIVND (reference sequence). The CDR3 has 15 amino acids. CDR3 nucleotides: TGTGCCAGTAGTAGTCTCGGACAGGGGAAGTCACCCCTCCACTTT. Encoded protein: CASSSLGQGKSPLHF.

The chain couples TRBV21-1 to TRBJ2-7; the D call in the table, TRBD2, was not verified against the DNA. TRBV21-1 is designated a pseudogene. The CDR3 loop spans 17 amino acids. CDR3 DNA sequence: TGTGTCAGCAGCAAAGAGTTTCGCGGACTAAGCTCCTACGAGCAGTACTTC. Translation: CVSSKEFRGLSSYEQYF.

V gene TRBV4-1 combines with J gene TRBJ1-1; D perhaps matches TRBD1 (5 bases). The CDR3 has 12 amino acids. Trimming removed 5 bases from V and 5 bases from J, with 9 bases in between. Germline assignment: CDR1 MGHRA and CDR2 YSYEKL. The CDR3 spells CASSSQGTEAFF. CDR3 DNA: TGCGCCAGCAGCTCTCAGGGAACTGAAGCTTTCTTT.

This clone was counted a single time. This chain links TRBV9 with TRBJ1-1; D possibly corresponds to TRBD1 (6 bases). Germline-derived CDR1 and CDR2 are SGDLS and YYNGEE. V lost 0 bases to trimming and J lost 1 base, with 10 bases between them. The CDR3 totals 15 residues. CDR3 residues: CASSVDPGQNTEAFF. The DNA of the CDR3 is TGTGCCAGCAGCGTAGACCCGGGACAGAACACTGAAGCTTTCTTT.

In this sample, this clone turned up once. The V call is TRBV7-6, the J call TRBJ1-2; D gene uncertain. Germline V gene lookup returns CDR1 SGHVS and CDR2 FNYEAQ. The CDR3 extends over 17 amino acids. The V end was cut by 1 base, the J end by 0 bases, with 15 bases between. For the CDR3, the DNA is TGTGCCAGCAGCTTAGAGTCCGCCATCACTTCTAACTATGGCTACACCTTC. Translating it yields CASSLESAITSNYGYTF.

This rearrangement joins TRBV7-9 to TRBJ2-7; 7 bases are a match to TRBD1. Losses at the gene ends were 6 bases for V and 0 bases for J; bases not matched to a gene: 14. CDR1 and CDR2 (germline): SEHNR, FQNEAQ (reference sequence). This CDR3 comprises 17 residues. In DNA, the CDR3 is TGTGCCAGCAGTCCCAGGGGGTGGAACAAAAGCTCCTACGAGCAGTACTTC. This translates into CASSPRGWNKSSYEQYF.

This clone was recorded only once. V gene TRBV27 combines with J gene TRBJ2-1; 12 bases match TRBD2. The germline V gene encodes CDR1 MNHEY and CDR2 SMNVEV (reference sequence). V was clipped by 6 bases and J by 2 bases; unmatched bases: 5. The CDR3 sequence is 16 residues long. In nucleotides, the CDR3 is TGTGCCAGCAGCCCAGGGACTAGCGGGCCCTACAATGAGCAGTTCTTC. This translates into CASSPGTSGPYNEQFF.

Only a few counts were recorded for this clone. This sequence joins TRBV7-9 and TRBJ1-4; 10 positions match TRBD1. Germline-derived CDR1 and CDR2 are SEHNR and FQNEAQ (reference sequence). The CDR3 is 15 residues long. The V gene end was trimmed by 3 bases and the J gene end by 4 bases; junction bases not matched to a gene: 2. CDR3 DNA: TGTGCCAGCAGCTTGGGACAGGGGCTTAATGAAAAACTGTTTTTT. The encoded protein is CASSLGQGLNEKLFF.

The rearrangement uses TRBV6-2 or TRBV6-3 and TRBJ2-3; the match to TRBD2 covers 9 bases. The CDR3 sequence is 15 residues long. Trimming removed 5 bases from V and 4 bases from J; junction bases left unmatched: 7. Germline loops: CDR1 MNHEY, CDR2 SVGEGT. The CDR3 nucleotides are TGTGCCAGCAGTACCAAGCGGGGGGCTTCAGATACGCAGTATTTT. As protein: CASSTKRGASDTQYF.

The rearrangement uses TRBV5-6 and TRBJ1-3; no reliable D call. Germline-derived CDR1 and CDR2 are SGHDT and YYEEEE. Trimming stripped 0 bases from V and 6 bases from J, with 13 bases between. The CDR3 consists of 15 residues. The CDR3 is CASSLAGKELNTIYF. The DNA for the CDR3 is TGTGCCAGCAGCTTGGCCGGGAAAGAGTTAAACACCATATATTTT.

V usage is TRBV5-5 and J usage is TRBJ1-2; TRBD1 aligns across 9 bases. Germline V gives CDR1 SGHKS, CDR2 YYEKEE (reference sequence). V shed 0 bases, J shed 6 bases, and the junction held 6 bases outside the gene matches. The CDR3 is 15 residues long. The CDR3 coding sequence is TGTGCCAGCAGCTTGGAGGGGGGACAGGGTGATGGCTACACCTTC. Its protein product is CASSLEGGQGDGYTF.

The rearrangement uses TRBV15 and TRBJ2-5; D might be TRBD2 (6 bases). CDR1 and CDR2 from the germline V gene are LNHNV and YYDKDF (reference sequence). This CDR3 spans 17 amino acids. V lost 0 bases to trimming and J lost 5 bases, with 19 bases between them. CDR3 residues: CATSRDPGLLVWETQYF. The CDR3 DNA follows: TGTGCCACCAGCAGAGACCCGGGACTCCTGGTGTGGGAGACCCAGTACTTC.

The DNA for the CDR3 is TGTGCCATCAGTGCCTTAGCGGGGGGGTACACCGGGGAGCTGTTTTTT. This gives the protein CAISALAGGYTGELFF. The J gene is TRBJ2-2, the V gene TRBV10-3; 11 bases line up with TRBD2. Trimming removed 4 bases from V and 3 bases from J; junction bases left unmatched: 4. Germline V gives CDR1 ENHRY, CDR2 SYGVKD. The CDR3 consists of 16 residues.

V is TRBV29-1 and J is TRBJ1-2, with 7 bases matching TRBD1. After removal of 6 bases from V and 5 bases from J, the junction contained 3 bases not matched to a gene. There are 11 residues in the CDR3. Per the germline V gene, CDR1 is SQVTM and CDR2 is ANQGSEA. In DNA form, the CDR3 reads TGCAGCGTCCCGACAGGGTATGGCTACACCTTC. It translates to CSVPTGYGYTF.

The rearrangement joins TRBV12-3 or TRBV12-4 to TRBJ2-2; a weak D match, TRBD1 (7 bases). This CDR3 has 12 residues. V lost 8 bases and J lost 7, with 11 bases in between. The CDR3 loop is CASYRGGGELFF. CDR3 nucleotide sequence: TGTGCCAGCTACAGGGGAGGCGGGGAGCTGTTTTTT.

The chain employs TRBV7-9 and TRBJ1-4; D ambiguous. Trimming stripped 5 bases from V and 8 bases from J, with 9 bases between. The germline V gene encodes CDR1 SEHNR and CDR2 FQNEAQ (reference sequence). The CDR3 extends over 12 amino acids. The CDR3 DNA reads as TGTGCCAGCAGCCCCCGTCGGGAAAAACTGTTTTTT. The encoded protein is CASSPRREKLFF.

The V and J genes are TRBV6-1 and TRBJ1-2; D gene unclear. The CDR3 length is 14 residues. Germline loops: CDR1 MNHNS, CDR2 SASEGT. V lost 1 base and J 5 bases, leaving 11 bases between the germline ends. The CDR3 sequence: CASSEVSVIYGYTF. DNA of the CDR3: TGTGCCAGCAGTGAAGTGAGCGTGATATATGGCTACACCTTC.

The V call is TRBV21-1, the J call TRBJ1-2. TRBV21-1 is a known pseudogene. The CDR3 is 15 residues long. The chain's CDR3 is CASSKGGLREDGYTF. CDR3 in DNA: TGTGCCAGCAGCAAAGGGGGTCTACGGGAAGATGGCTACACCTTC.

This clone is a singleton in its sample. The chain joins TRBV21-1 to TRBJ2-7; TRBD1, the D gene given by the table, was not confirmed from the DNA. TRBV21-1 is classified as a pseudogene. The CDR3 consists of 12 residues. This chain's CDR3 is CASRDGQVEQYF. In nucleotides, the CDR3 is TGTGCCAGCAGAGACGGACAGGTCGAGCAGTACTTC.

The gene calls are TRBV11-3 and TRBJ1-1; the D is unclear. Deletions cut 0 bases from V and 6 bases from J, with 8 bases between. This CDR3 spans 13 amino acids. The germline gives CDR1 SGHNT, CDR2 YENEEA. The CDR3 loop is CASSLDFGAEAFF. Written as DNA, the CDR3 is TGTGCCAGCAGCTTAGATTTCGGGGCTGAAGCTTTCTTT.